This record covers a single T cell receptor (beta chain). Germline loops: CDR1 SGHAT, CDR2 FQNNGV. This CDR3 region has 13 residues. The ends were cut back, 4 bases at V and 5 bases at J, with 8 bases in the middle. Sequencing used immunoSEQ multiplex PCR; TCRdb keeps in-frame clones, though not all of them. The sample comprises about 35,000 clones, about 87% of which are singletons, and 9.5% to 13% rests with the top ten. These data belong to a study of blood T cell repertoires in COVID-19. Overall study context: The United States, Italy and Spain supplied acute and convalescent COVID-19 samples.

The sequencing input was peripheral blood. The chain joins TRBV11-2 to TRBJ2-2, with a weak D call TRBD1 (6 bases). The clonotype was recovered from a man older than 75 with active COVID-19. CDR3 DNA: TGTGCCAGCAGCTGGGGGCGGACCGGGGAGCTGTTTTTT. Translating gives CASSWGRTGELFF.